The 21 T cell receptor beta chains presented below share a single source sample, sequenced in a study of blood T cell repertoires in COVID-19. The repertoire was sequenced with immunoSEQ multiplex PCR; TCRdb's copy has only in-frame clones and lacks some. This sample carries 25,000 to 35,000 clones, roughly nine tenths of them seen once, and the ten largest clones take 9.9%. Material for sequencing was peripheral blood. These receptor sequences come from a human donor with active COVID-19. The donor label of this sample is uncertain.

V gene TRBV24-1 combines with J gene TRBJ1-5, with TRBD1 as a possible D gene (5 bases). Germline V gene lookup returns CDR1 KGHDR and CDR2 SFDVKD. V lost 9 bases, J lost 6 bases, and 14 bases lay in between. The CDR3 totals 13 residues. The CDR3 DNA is TGTGCCACCGGCCAGGGTCTCCGTCAGCCCCAGCATTTT. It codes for CATGQGLRQPQHF.

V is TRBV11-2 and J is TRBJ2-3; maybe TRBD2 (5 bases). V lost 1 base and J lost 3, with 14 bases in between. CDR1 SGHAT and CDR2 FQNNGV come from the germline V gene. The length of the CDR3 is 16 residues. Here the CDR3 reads CASSLVRPSHTDTQYF. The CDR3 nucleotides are TGTGCCAGCAGCTTAGTACGGCCTAGCCATACAGATACGCAGTATTTT.

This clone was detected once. CDR3: CANKGSIFYSPLHF. Written as DNA, the CDR3 is TGTGCCAACAAGGGGTCTATCTTTTATTCACCCCTCCACTTT. This chain connects TRBV6-4 to TRBJ1-6; a possible D gene is TRBD1 (5 bases). Per germline, CDR1 MRHNA and CDR2 SNTAGT. With 10 bases removed from V and 8 bases from J, the gap between germline ends came to 18 bases. The CDR3 has 14 amino acids.

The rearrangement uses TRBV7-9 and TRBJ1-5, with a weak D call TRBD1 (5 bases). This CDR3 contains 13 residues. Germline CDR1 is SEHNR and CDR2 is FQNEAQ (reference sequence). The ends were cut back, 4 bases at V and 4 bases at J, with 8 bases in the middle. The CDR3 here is CASSSTENQPQHF. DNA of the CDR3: TGTGCCAGCAGCTCGACAGAAAATCAGCCCCAGCATTTT.

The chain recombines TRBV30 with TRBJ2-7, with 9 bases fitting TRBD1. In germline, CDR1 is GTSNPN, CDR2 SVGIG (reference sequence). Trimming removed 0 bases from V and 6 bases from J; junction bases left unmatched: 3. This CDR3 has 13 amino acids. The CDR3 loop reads CAWSVGQGGEQYF. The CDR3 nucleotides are TGTGCCTGGAGTGTGGGACAGGGCGGCGAGCAGTACTTC.

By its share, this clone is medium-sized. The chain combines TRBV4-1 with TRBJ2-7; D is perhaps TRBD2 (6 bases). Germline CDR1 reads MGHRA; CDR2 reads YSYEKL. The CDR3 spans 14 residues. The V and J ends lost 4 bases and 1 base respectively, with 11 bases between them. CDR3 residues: CASSPAGSSYEQYF. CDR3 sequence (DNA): TGCGCCAGCAGCCCGGCGGGGTCGTCCTACGAGCAGTACTTC.

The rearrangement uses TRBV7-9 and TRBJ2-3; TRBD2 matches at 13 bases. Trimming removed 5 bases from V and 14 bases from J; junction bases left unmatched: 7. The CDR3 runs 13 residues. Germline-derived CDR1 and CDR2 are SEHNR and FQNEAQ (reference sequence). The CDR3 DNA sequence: TGTGCCAGCAGCGGACTAGCGGGGGCCCCTGTGTATTTT. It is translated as CASSGLAGAPVYF.

This CDR3 is CASSLSGGRTGELFF. CDR3 bases: TGTGCCAGCAGCTTAAGTGGGGGCCGAACCGGGGAGCTGTTTTTT. The genes are TRBV7-9 and TRBJ2-2, with D perhaps TRBD1 (6 bases). The CDR3 contains 15 residues. Germline V lookup: CDR1 SEHNR, CDR2 FQNEAQ (reference sequence). V lost 2 bases to trimming and J lost 5 bases, with 12 bases between them.

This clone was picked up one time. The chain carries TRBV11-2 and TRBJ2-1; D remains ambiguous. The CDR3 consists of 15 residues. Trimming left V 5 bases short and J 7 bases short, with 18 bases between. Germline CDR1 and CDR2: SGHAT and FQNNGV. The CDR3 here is CASSRDRYNGNEQFF. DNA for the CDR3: TGTGCCAGCAGCCGCGACCGCTATAACGGGAATGAGCAGTTCTTC.

CDR3 loop: CASSLVGAGPGELFF. Here the CDR3 DNA reads TGTGCCAGCAGTTTAGTGGGGGCGGGCCCCGGGGAGCTGTTTTTT. This chain joins TRBV28 and TRBJ2-2; weak D call: TRBD1 (6 bases). Germline loops: CDR1 MDHEN, CDR2 SYDVKM. V was pared by 2 bases and J by 6 bases, with 13 bases between. This CDR3 region has 15 residues.

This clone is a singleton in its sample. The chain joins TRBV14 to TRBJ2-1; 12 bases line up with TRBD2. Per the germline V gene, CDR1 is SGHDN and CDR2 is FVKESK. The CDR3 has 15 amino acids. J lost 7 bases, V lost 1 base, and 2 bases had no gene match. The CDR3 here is CASSQGTSGTNEQFF. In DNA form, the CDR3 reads TGTGCCAGCAGCCAAGGGACTAGCGGGACGAATGAGCAGTTCTTC. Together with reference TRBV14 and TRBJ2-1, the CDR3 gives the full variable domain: EAGVTQFPSHSVIEKGQTVTLRCDPISGHDNLYWYRRVMGKEIKFLLHFVKESKQDESGMPNNRFLAERTGGTYSTLKVQPAELEDSGVYFCASSQGTSGTNEQFFGPGTRLTVL.

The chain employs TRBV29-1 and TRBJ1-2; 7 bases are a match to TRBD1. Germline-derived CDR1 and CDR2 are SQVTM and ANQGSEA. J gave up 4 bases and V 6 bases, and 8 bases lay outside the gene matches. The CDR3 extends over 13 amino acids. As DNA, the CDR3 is TGCAGCGTGGCGACAGGGCCGGCCTATGGCTACACCTTC. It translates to CSVATGPAYGYTF.

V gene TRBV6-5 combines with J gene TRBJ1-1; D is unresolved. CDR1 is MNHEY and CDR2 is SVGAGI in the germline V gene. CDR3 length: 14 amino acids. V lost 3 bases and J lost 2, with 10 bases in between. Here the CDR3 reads CASSYWEGNTEAFF. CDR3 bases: TGTGCCAGCAGTTATTGGGAGGGTAACACTGAAGCTTTCTTT.

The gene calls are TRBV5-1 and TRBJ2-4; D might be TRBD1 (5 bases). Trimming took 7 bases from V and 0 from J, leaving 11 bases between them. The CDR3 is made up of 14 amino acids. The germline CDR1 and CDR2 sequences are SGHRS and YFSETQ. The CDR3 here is CASPEGEAKNIQYF. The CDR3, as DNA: TGCGCCAGCCCAGAAGGGGAAGCCAAAAACATTCAGTACTTC.

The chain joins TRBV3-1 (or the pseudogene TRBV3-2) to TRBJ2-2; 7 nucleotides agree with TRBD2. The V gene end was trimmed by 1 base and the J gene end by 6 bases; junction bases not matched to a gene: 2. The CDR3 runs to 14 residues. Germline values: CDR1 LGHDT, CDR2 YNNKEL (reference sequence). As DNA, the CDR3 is TGTGCCAGCAGCCAAGGCCGGGGGGCCGGGGAGCTGTTTTTT. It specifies CASSQGRGAGELFF.

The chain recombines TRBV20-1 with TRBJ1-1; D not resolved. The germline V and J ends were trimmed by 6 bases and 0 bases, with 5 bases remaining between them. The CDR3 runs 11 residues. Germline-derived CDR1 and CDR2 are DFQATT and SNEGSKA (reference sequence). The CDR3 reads CSASLNTEAFF. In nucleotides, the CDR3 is TGCAGTGCGTCGTTGAACACTGAAGCTTTCTTT.

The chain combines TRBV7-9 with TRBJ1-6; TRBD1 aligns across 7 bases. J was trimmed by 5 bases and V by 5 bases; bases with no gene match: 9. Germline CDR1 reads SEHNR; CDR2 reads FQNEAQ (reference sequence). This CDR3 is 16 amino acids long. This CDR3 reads CASSPWDSGNNSPLHF. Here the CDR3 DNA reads TGTGCCAGCAGCCCCTGGGACAGCGGAAATAATTCACCCCTCCACTTT.

The CDR3 nucleotides read TGTGCCAGCTCGCAACAACCGACGGAGACCTACGAGCAGTACTTC. Translation gives CASSQQPTETYEQYF. The chain links TRBV18 to TRBJ2-7; the D is unclear. Trimming removed 6 bases at V and 2 bases at J, with 17 bases between. Germline CDR1 and CDR2: KGHSH and LQKENI. The CDR3 totals 15 residues.

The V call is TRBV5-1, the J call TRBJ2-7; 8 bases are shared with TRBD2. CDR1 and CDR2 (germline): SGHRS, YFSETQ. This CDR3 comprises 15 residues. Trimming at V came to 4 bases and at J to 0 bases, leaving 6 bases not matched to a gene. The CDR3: CASSPPTSVSYEQYF. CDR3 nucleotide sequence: TGCGCCAGCAGCCCGCCGACTAGCGTCTCCTACGAGCAGTACTTC.

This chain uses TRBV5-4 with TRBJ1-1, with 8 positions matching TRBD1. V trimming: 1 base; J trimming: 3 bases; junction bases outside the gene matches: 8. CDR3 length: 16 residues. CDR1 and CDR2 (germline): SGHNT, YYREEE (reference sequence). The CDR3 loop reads CASSLTGGLEYTEAFF. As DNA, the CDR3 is TGTGCCAGCAGCTTGACAGGGGGATTGGAGTACACTGAAGCTTTCTTT.

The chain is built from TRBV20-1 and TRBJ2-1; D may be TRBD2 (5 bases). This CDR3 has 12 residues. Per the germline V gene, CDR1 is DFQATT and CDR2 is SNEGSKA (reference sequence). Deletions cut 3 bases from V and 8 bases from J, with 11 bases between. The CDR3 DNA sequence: TGCAGTGCTAGTCCGTTTAGCGATGAGCAGTTCTTC. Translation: CSASPFSDEQFF.